Presented here are 24 T cell receptor beta chains from one specimen sequenced in a study of blood T cell repertoires in COVID-19 (dated by TCRdb to 2020 to 2022). The method was the immunoSEQ multiplex PCR assay. Drawn from immuneACCESS, this table holds only the in-frame rearrangements with V and J called that TCRdb kept. Clones are partly lost; checked studies trace under half to an unresolved V gene and leave the rest unexplained. Here the sample has 350,000 to 450,000 clones; under 85% occur a single time. The ten largest clonotypes hold approximately 5% of the sample. The sequenced sample consisted of PBMCs or T cells enriched from blood (not recorded which). These receptors were collected from a woman aged 45 to 65 who had recovered from COVID-19.

The rearrangement links TRBV5-1 to TRBJ1-2; possibly TRBD1 for D (5 bases). The V end lost 4 bases, the J end lost 8 bases, and 24 bases lay between the germline ends. The CDR3 contains 16 residues. Germline CDR1 SGHRS, CDR2 YFSETQ. CDR3 loop: CASSGESGSGSRGYTF. CDR3 bases: TGCGCCAGCAGCGGAGAGTCAGGGTCCGGGTCCCGGGGCTACACCTTC.

This rearrangement joins TRBV5-1 to TRBJ1-1; tentative D call: TRBD1 (5 bases). CDR1 SGHRS and CDR2 YFSETQ come from the germline V gene. The length of the CDR3 is 16 residues. Trimming took off 4 bases at V and 1 base at J, with 17 bases between the two ends. This chain's CDR3 is CASSRARVQGNTEAFF. In DNA form, the CDR3 reads TGCGCCAGCAGCCGAGCTAGGGTTCAGGGGAACACTGAAGCTTTCTTT.

The genes are TRBV5-5 and TRBJ1-1; D is ambiguous. Germline V gives CDR1 SGHKS, CDR2 YYEKEE (reference sequence). Trimming removed 1 base at V and 1 base at J, with 11 bases between. The CDR3 covers 15 residues. CDR3 sequence (DNA): TGTGCCAGCAGCTTGTGGCCAGGCTCGAACACTGAAGCTTTCTTT. Protein sequence: CASSLWPGSNTEAFF.

This clone was found once. The genes are TRBV11-3 and TRBJ2-1; perhaps TRBD2 as D (5 bases). The CDR3 extends over 14 amino acids. Germline lookup yields CDR1 SGHNT and CDR2 YENEEA. Trimming took 9 bases from V and 5 from J, leaving 17 bases between them. DNA for the CDR3: TGTGCCAGTACGGGCACGGGAACTCACAATGAGCAGTTCTTC. This translates into CASTGTGTHNEQFF.

This clone came up once. V is TRBV5-4 and J is TRBJ1-1, with D maybe TRBD1 (5 bases). V lost 2 bases to trimming and J lost 1 base, with 9 bases between them. Germline V lookup: CDR1 SGHNT, CDR2 YYREEE (reference sequence). There are 14 residues in the CDR3. CDR3 DNA: TGTGCCAGCAGCTTCCAGGGATGGAACACTGAAGCTTTCTTT. Its protein product is CASSFQGWNTEAFF. Full variable domain (remainder filled in from reference TRBV5-4 and TRBJ1-1): ETGVTQSPTHLIKTRGQQVTLRCSSQSGHNTVSWYQQALGQGPQFIFQYYREEENGRGNFPPRFSGLQFPNYSSELNVNALELDDSALYLCASSFQGWNTEAFFGQGTRLTVV.

The rearrangement uses TRBV6-5 and TRBJ1-4; the match to TRBD1 covers 9 bases. Germline CDR1 MNHEY, CDR2 SVGAGI. The length of the CDR3 is 14 residues. The ends lost 6 bases at V and 6 bases at J; junction bases unmatched: 5. The CDR3: CASRRTGVDEKLFF. DNA for the CDR3: TGTGCCAGCAGAAGGACAGGGGTGGATGAAAAACTGTTTTTT.

The chain joins TRBV6-5 to TRBJ1-1; 7 bases match TRBD1. The CDR3 runs 15 residues. Germline V lookup: CDR1 MNHEY, CDR2 SVGAGI. J lost 4 bases, V lost 4 bases, and 9 bases had no gene match. The CDR3 nucleotides read TGTGCCAGCAGTTCCCGGGACAGAGGGGGCACTGAAGCTTTCTTT. It translates to CASSSRDRGGTEAFF.

The chain has TRBV19 and TRBJ2-7; TRBD2 matches at 15 bases. Germline CDR1 LNHDA, CDR2 SQIVND (reference sequence). V was clipped by 6 bases and J by 3 bases; unmatched bases: 15. The length of the CDR3 is 19 residues. CDR3 amino acids: CASSPGLAGGKNVRYEQYF. The CDR3 nucleotides read TGTGCCAGTAGCCCAGGACTAGCGGGAGGGAAGAATGTCCGCTACGAGCAGTACTTC.

The V call is TRBV27, the J call TRBJ1-5, with a weak D call TRBD1 (6 bases). The V gene's germline CDR1 is MNHEY and CDR2 SMNVEV (reference sequence). CDR3 size: 16 residues. Trimming cost V 6 bases and J 3 bases, with 18 bases left between them. The CDR3 DNA sequence: TGTGCCAGCAGCCTACAGGGCCCGTCCCCCAATCAGCCCCAGCATTTT. Amino acids: CASSLQGPSPNQPQHF.

The chain recombines TRBV14 with TRBJ2-3; D perhaps matches TRBD2 (5 bases). This CDR3 comprises 15 residues. Trimming took off 1 base at V and 5 bases at J, with 13 bases between the two ends. Germline-derived CDR1 and CDR2 are SGHDN and FVKESK. CDR3 loop: CASSQATVLVDTQYF. The CDR3, as DNA: TGTGCCAGCAGCCAAGCCACTGTACTAGTAGATACGCAGTATTTT.

The rearrangement uses TRBV5-5 and TRBJ1-1; D perhaps matches TRBD1 (5 bases). This CDR3 is built from 14 residues. The V end lost 1 base, the J end lost 1 base, and 8 bases lay between the germline ends. Per the germline V gene, CDR1 is SGHKS and CDR2 is YYEKEE (reference sequence). CDR3 protein: CASSLTGPNTEAFF. For the CDR3, the DNA is TGTGCCAGCAGCTTGACAGGACCGAACACTGAAGCTTTCTTT.

This chain connects TRBV30 to TRBJ1-2; 8 bases align to TRBD1. V was clipped by 3 bases and J by 1 base; unmatched bases: 13. CDR1 GTSNPN and CDR2 SVGIG come from the germline V gene (reference sequence). The CDR3 is made up of 17 amino acids. As DNA, the CDR3 is TGTGCCTGGAGAGGAACGAGCCCGGACAGGGTTAACTATGGCTACACCTTC. Amino acids: CAWRGTSPDRVNYGYTF.

This clone was observed a handful of times. The chain combines TRBV18 with TRBJ1-1; a possible D gene is TRBD1 (6 bases). The CDR3 sequence is 15 residues long. CDR1 is KGHSH, CDR2 LQKENI, per germline. Trimming removed 2 bases from V and 1 base from J, with 11 bases in between. The CDR3 reads CASSPMMTGNTEAFF. CDR3 nucleotides: TGTGCCAGCTCACCAATGATGACAGGGAACACTGAAGCTTTCTTT.

This chain links TRBV7-8 with TRBJ1-2; D unclear. CDR3 length: 16 amino acids. V lost 5 bases and J lost 2, with 18 bases in between. The germline V gene has CDR1 SGHVS and CDR2 FQNEAQ. CDR3 loop: CASSVQYSAENYGYTF. CDR3 nucleotides: TGTGCCAGCAGCGTACAGTACAGTGCCGAGAACTATGGCTACACCTTC.

The rearrangement uses TRBV27 and TRBJ2-3, with a possible D match to TRBD2 (5 bases). Looked up from germline, CDR1 is MNHEY and CDR2 is SMNVEV (reference sequence). Trimming removed 6 bases from V and 1 base from J, with 11 bases in between. This CDR3 is built from 14 residues. The CDR3 DNA reads TGTGCCAGCAGCAGTCTGGGAGGCACAGATACGCAGTATTTT. Translated: CASSSLGGTDTQYF.

V and J are TRBV5-1 and TRBJ1-3; D is perhaps TRBD1 (5 bases). The CDR3 covers 18 residues. CDR1 is SGHRS and CDR2 is YFSETQ in the germline V gene. The V gene lost 1 base and the J gene lost 0 bases, with 17 bases spanning the gap. The CDR3 sequence is CASSLFSGQPSSGNTIYF. The CDR3 nucleotides are TGCGCCAGCAGCTTGTTTTCAGGGCAGCCAAGCTCTGGAAACACCATATATTTT. The full variable domain, with the rest looked up from reference TRBV5-1 and TRBJ1-3, is KAGVTQTPRYLIKTRGQQVTLSCSPISGHRSVSWYQQTPGQGLQFLFEYFSETQRNKGNFPGRFSGRQFSNSRSEMNVSTLELGDSALYLCASSLFSGQPSSGNTIYFGEGSWLTVV.

The chain links TRBV7-9 to TRBJ1-1; D might be TRBD1 (5 bases). CDR1 and CDR2 from the germline V gene are SEHNR and FQNEAQ (reference sequence). V was clipped by 1 base and J by 2 bases, with 8 bases between them. The CDR3 is 14 residues long. The CDR3 nucleotides are TGTGCCAGCAGCTTAGGACAGATTAACACTGAAGCTTTCTTT. Translating it yields CASSLGQINTEAFF.

The chain recombines TRBV13 with TRBJ1-2; D ambiguous. Germline V CDR1 and CDR2: PRHDT, FYEKMQ (reference sequence). V was shortened by 1 base and J by 2 bases, with 11 bases between the two germline ends. The CDR3 is 15 amino acids. The CDR3 DNA sequence: TGTGCCAGCAGCTTAGTCGGGTCGGGGAACTATGGCTACACCTTC. Protein: CASSLVGSGNYGYTF. Full variable domain (rest looked up from reference TRBV13 and TRBJ1-2): AAGVIQSPRHLIKEKRETATLKCYPIPRHDTVYWYQQGPGQDPQFLISFYEKMQSDKGSIPDRFSAQQFSDYHSELNMSSLELGDSALYFCASSLVGSGNYGYTFGSGTRLTVV.

The chain uses TRBV19 and TRBJ1-3, with a possible D match to TRBD1 (6 bases). Germline V lookup: CDR1 LNHDA, CDR2 SQIVND (reference sequence). The CDR3 consists of 15 residues. V was clipped by 10 bases and J by 4 bases, with 20 bases between them. The CDR3 spells CATGHRVSGGNTIYF. The DNA for the CDR3 is TGTGCCACGGGACACCGAGTGTCCGGAGGAAACACCATATATTTT.

The CDR3 nucleotides read TGTGCCAGCAGCTTACAGGCCGGCTCCTACGAGCAGTACTTC. Amino acid sequence: CASSLQAGSYEQYF. The chain joins TRBV7-2 to TRBJ2-7; the D is unclear. CDR3 size: 14 residues. Trimming removed 2 bases from V and 0 bases from J, with 8 bases in between. The V gene's germline CDR1 is SGHTA and CDR2 FQGNSA.

The chain carries TRBV5-4 and TRBJ2-1; D is uncertain. Trimming took off 0 bases at V and 9 bases at J, with 13 bases between the two ends. The CDR3 length is 14 residues. Germline CDR1 is SGHNT and CDR2 is YYREEE (reference sequence). Written as DNA, the CDR3 is TGTGCCAGCAGCTTGGCCGGGTCTACGGGTGAGCAGTTCTTC. It is translated as CASSLAGSTGEQFF.

The V gene is TRBV2, the J gene TRBJ2-2; TRBD1 matches at 9 bases. V was pared by 6 bases and J by 4 bases, with 6 bases of the junction left unmatched. This CDR3 has 15 amino acids. Per germline, CDR1 SNHLY and CDR2 FYNNEI. The CDR3 sequence: CASRKDRGATGELFF. The CDR3 DNA is TGTGCCAGCAGAAAGGACAGGGGTGCCACCGGGGAGCTGTTTTTT.

The rearrangement links TRBV5-1 to TRBJ2-2, with 8 nucleotides matching TRBD1. Losses at the gene ends were 1 base for V and 4 bases for J; bases not matched to a gene: 6. The CDR3 has 16 amino acids. The germline V gene encodes CDR1 SGHRS and CDR2 YFSETQ. This CDR3 is CASSLLQGAGTGELFF. The CDR3 coding sequence is TGCGCCAGCAGCTTGTTGCAGGGGGCCGGCACCGGGGAGCTGTTTTTT.

The rearrangement links TRBV7-2 to TRBJ1-6; D remains ambiguous. There are 15 residues in the CDR3. V was shortened by 5 bases and J by 7 bases, with 15 bases between the two germline ends. Germline CDR1 is SGHTA and CDR2 is FQGNSA. The CDR3, as DNA: TGTGCCAGCAGCCCCATCCCGGGGATAAATTCACCCCTCCACTTT. This translates into CASSPIPGINSPLHF.